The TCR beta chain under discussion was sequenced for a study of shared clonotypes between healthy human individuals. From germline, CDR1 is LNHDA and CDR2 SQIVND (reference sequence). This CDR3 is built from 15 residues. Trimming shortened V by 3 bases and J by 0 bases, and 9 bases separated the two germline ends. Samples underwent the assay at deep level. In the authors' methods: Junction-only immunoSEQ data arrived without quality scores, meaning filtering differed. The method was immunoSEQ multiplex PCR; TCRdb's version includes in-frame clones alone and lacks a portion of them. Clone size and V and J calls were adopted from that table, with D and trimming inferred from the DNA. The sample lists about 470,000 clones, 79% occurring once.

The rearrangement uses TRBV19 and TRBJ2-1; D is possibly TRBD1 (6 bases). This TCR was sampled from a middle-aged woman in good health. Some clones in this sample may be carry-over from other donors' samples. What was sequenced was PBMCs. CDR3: CASSIRDNSYNEQFF. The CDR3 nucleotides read TGTGCCAGTAGTATCCGGGACAACTCCTACAATGAGCAGTTCTTC.